Listed here are 20 T cell receptor beta chains from one sample, sequenced in a study of cytomegalovirus exposure and HLA in healthy donors. Use of 60 Vbeta and 13 Jbeta primers characterized the PCR. The assay was immunoSEQ multiplex PCR, and TCRdb's table has in-frame clones only and misses some. The table includes roughly 120,000 clones, over 15% detected once. The sample was PBMCs. The receptors originated from a young woman in good health and CMV-seronegative.

The chain couples TRBV28 to TRBJ1-5; possibly TRBD1 for D (5 bases). V lost 2 bases to trimming and J lost 2 bases, with 13 bases between them. This CDR3 region has 16 residues. Germline CDR1 is MDHEN and CDR2 is SYDVKM. In DNA form, the CDR3 reads TGTGCCAGCAGTTTAGTCCGGGGAGGGGGCAATCAGCCCCAGCATTTT. Translating gives CASSLVRGGGNQPQHF.

This chain joins TRBV18 and TRBJ2-1; 7 bases agree with TRBD2. With 3 bases clipped from V and 1 base from J, the junction kept 9 bases outside the gene matches. Germline CDR1 reads KGHSH; CDR2 reads LQKENI. The CDR3 has 17 amino acids. CDR3 protein: CASSPSGGRGSYNEQFF. CDR3 nucleotides: TGTGCCAGCTCACCGTCGGGAGGTAGGGGATCCTACAATGAGCAGTTCTTC.

This clone was picked up a small number of times. This chain joins TRBV30 and TRBJ1-1, with TRBD1 matching over 7 bases. Per the germline V gene, CDR1 is GTSNPN and CDR2 is SVGIG (reference sequence). V shed 4 bases, J shed 5 bases, and the junction held 4 bases outside the gene matches. This CDR3 spans 12 amino acids. CDR3 protein: CAWTRRGTEAFF. In DNA, the CDR3 is TGTGCCTGGACGCGCAGGGGGACTGAAGCTTTCTTT.

The chain combines TRBV5-6 with TRBJ2-7; 8 bases map to TRBD1. The length of the CDR3 is 12 residues. Germline CDR1 and CDR2: SGHDT and YYEEEE. The trim removed 4 bases at V and 4 bases at J, leaving 1 base unmatched. The CDR3 region is CASSRTGYEQYF. CDR3 sequence (DNA): TGTGCCAGCAGCCGGACAGGGTACGAGCAGTACTTC.

This clone was seen a handful of times. In DNA, the CDR3 is TGTGCCAGAAGCTTGGTCAGGGTACGGGACACTGAAGCTTTCTTT. This codes for CARSLVRVRDTEAFF. The rearrangement joins TRBV5-3 to TRBJ1-1; the D gene is possibly TRBD1 (5 bases). TRBV5-3 is given ORF status, its function remaining uncertain. V lost 0 bases and J lost 3, with 12 bases in between. This CDR3 is built from 15 residues.

This sequence joins TRBV9 and TRBJ1-4, with D perhaps matching TRBD1 (5 bases). Germline V gene sequence: CDR1 SGDLS, CDR2 YYNGEE. The CDR3 runs to 15 residues. The V and J ends lost 3 bases and 2 bases respectively, with 11 bases between them. The CDR3 nucleotides are TGTGCCAGCAGCGGTGGGGGGGGGACTAATGAAAAACTGTTTTTT. This codes for CASSGGGGTNEKLFF.

This clone was counted a few times. CDR3 protein: CASSPRVGTEAFF. For the CDR3, the DNA is TGTGCCAGCAGCCCCCGGGTTGGCACTGAAGCTTTCTTT. J is TRBJ1-1 and V is TRBV11-3; the D is unclear. V was shortened by 5 bases and J by 4 bases, with 11 bases between the two germline ends. This CDR3 is 13 amino acids long. The germline CDR1 and CDR2 sequences are SGHNT and YENEEA. Combining the CDR3 with reference TRBV11-3 and TRBJ1-1 gives the whole variable domain EAGVVQSPRYKIIEKKQPVAFWCNPISGHNTLYWYLQNLGQGPELLIRYENEEAVDDSQLPKDRFSAERLKGVDSTLKIQPAELGDSAVYLCASSPRVGTEAFFGQGTRLTVV.

This clone has just a few counts. The chain has TRBV7-2 and TRBJ1-2; 9 bases line up with TRBD1. V gave up 5 bases and J gave up 4 bases; unmatched junction bases: 5. The CDR3 contains 14 residues. Germline V gene lookup returns CDR1 SGHTA and CDR2 FQGNSA. CDR3 sequence reads: CASSTGTGPYGYTF. In DNA form, the CDR3 reads TGTGCCAGCAGCACCGGGACAGGGCCCTATGGCTACACCTTC.

This sequence joins TRBV9 and TRBJ1-5, with 11 nucleotides matching TRBD1. Losses at the gene ends were 0 bases for V and 0 bases for J; bases not matched to a gene: 11. Per germline, CDR1 SGDLS and CDR2 YYNGEE. The CDR3 is made up of 20 amino acids. The CDR3: CASSVGWDRGIPVSNQPQHF. For the CDR3, the DNA is TGTGCCAGCAGCGTAGGGTGGGACAGGGGGATACCCGTTAGCAATCAGCCCCAGCATTTT.

The table lists this clone with a count of one. CDR3 amino acids: CASSVGTSGKVAEQYF. DNA of the CDR3: TGTGCCAGCAGCGTAGGGACTAGCGGGAAAGTGGCCGAGCAGTACTTC. J is TRBJ2-7 and V is TRBV9, with 12 bases identical to TRBD2. Germline V gene lookup returns CDR1 SGDLS and CDR2 YYNGEE. The CDR3 totals 16 residues. V lost 0 bases, J lost 6 bases, and 7 bases stayed unmatched. The full variable domain, completed using reference TRBV9 and TRBJ2-7, is DSGVTQTPKHLITATGQRVTLRCSPRSGDLSVYWYQQSLDQGLQFLIQYYNGEERAKGNILERFSAQQFPDLHSELNLSSLELGDSALYFCASSVGTSGKVAEQYFGPGTRLTVT.

This clone has just a few counts. The rearrangement links TRBV5-5 to TRBJ1-4; 9 bases match TRBD1. The CDR3 has 14 residues. The V gene end was trimmed by 4 bases and the J gene end by 6 bases; junction bases not matched to a gene: 4. Germline CDR1 is SGHKS and CDR2 is YYEKEE (reference sequence). The CDR3 DNA follows: TGTGCCAGCAGCCGGACAGGGGAAGATGAAAAACTGTTTTTT. Residues: CASSRTGEDEKLFF.

This clone occurred a few times. The CDR3 protein is CASSLGAGENTIYF. The CDR3 coding sequence is TGTGCCAGCAGCTTAGGGGCCGGTGAAAACACCATATATTTT. V usage is TRBV5-5 and J usage is TRBJ1-3; a possible D gene is TRBD1 (5 bases). The CDR3 covers 14 residues. Germline V gene lookup returns CDR1 SGHKS and CDR2 YYEKEE (reference sequence). V gave up 2 bases and J gave up 6 bases, with 12 bases separating them.

This clone was observed a handful of times. The chain combines TRBV2 with TRBJ1-2, with D unresolved. The CDR3 runs 13 residues. V shed 2 bases and J shed 4 bases, with 8 bases lying between them. Germline CDR1 SNHLY, CDR2 FYNNEI. The CDR3 DNA reads as TGTGCCAGCAGTGAACGGGGAGTCTATGGCTACACCTTC. Protein: CASSERGVYGYTF.

This clone was picked up a small number of times. The chain has TRBV5-4 and TRBJ2-7; 8 nucleotides match TRBD2. The CDR3 spans 15 residues. J lost 1 base, V lost 1 base, and 4 bases had no gene match. Germline V gene data show CDR1 as SGHNT and CDR2 as YYREEE (reference sequence). The CDR3 nucleotides read TGTGCCAGCAGCTTGATGAGCGGGGGATCCTACGAGCAGTACTTC. As protein: CASSLMSGGSYEQYF.

This clone was counted between two and nine times. The chain combines TRBV6-4 with TRBJ1-4; D perhaps matches TRBD1 (6 bases). This CDR3 is built from 14 residues. V was shortened by 6 bases and J by 8 bases, with 16 bases between the two germline ends. The V gene's germline CDR1 is MRHNA and CDR2 SNTAGT. The CDR3 region is CASSPGRGEEKLFF. DNA for the CDR3: TGTGCCAGCAGCCCCGGCAGGGGTGAGGAAAAACTGTTTTTT.

This clone was counted a few times. The chain uses TRBV5-1 and TRBJ1-1; unclear D gene. This CDR3 spans 14 amino acids. V gave up 7 bases and J gave up 1 base, with 14 bases separating them. Germline-derived CDR1 and CDR2 are SGHRS and YFSETQ. The CDR3 spells CASGPGSGNTEAFF. CDR3 sequence (DNA): TGCGCCAGCGGACCCGGGAGTGGGAACACTGAAGCTTTCTTT.

This clone was counted between two and nine times. This chain connects TRBV29-1 to TRBJ2-5, with 8 bases that match TRBD2. The CDR3 spans 13 residues. Per the germline V gene, CDR1 is SQVTM and CDR2 is ANQGSEA. Trimming removed 7 bases from V and 1 base from J; junction bases left unmatched: 5. As DNA, the CDR3 is TGCAGCGCCACGGGAGGGCCCCAAGAGACCCAGTACTTC. Its translation: CSATGGPQETQYF.

The gene calls are TRBV6-1 and TRBJ2-4; D is uncertain. This CDR3 is 17 amino acids long. V gave up 2 bases and J gave up 0 bases, with 14 bases separating them. In germline, CDR1 is MNHNS, CDR2 SASEGT. The CDR3 loop reads CASSEFALGLAKNIQYF. The CDR3 DNA follows: TGTGCCAGCAGTGAATTCGCGCTCGGGTTAGCCAAAAACATTCAGTACTTC.

J is TRBJ1-2 and V is TRBV6-6; a possible D gene is TRBD1 (6 bases). V was clipped by 4 bases and J by 8 bases, with 20 bases between them. Germline lookup yields CDR1 MNHNY and CDR2 SVGAGI (reference sequence). This CDR3 contains 15 residues. The CDR3: CASSSPQGLNKGYTF. The CDR3 DNA reads TGTGCCAGCAGTTCCCCACAGGGTCTGAATAAGGGCTACACCTTC.

This chain links TRBV5-5 with TRBJ2-5; 7 bases line up with TRBD1. CDR3 size: 15 residues. The V gene's germline CDR1 is SGHKS and CDR2 YYEKEE (reference sequence). The V gene end was trimmed by 0 bases and the J gene end by 5 bases; junction bases not matched to a gene: 7. The CDR3 nucleotides are TGTGCCAGCAGCTTGGCCCCAGGGGGTCGGGAGACCCAGTACTTC. Residues: CASSLAPGGRETQYF.